The next 9 T cell receptor beta chains were all read from a single sample in a study of beta chain features in type 1 diabetes. Expressed TCRB transcripts got sequenced, as all isolated RNA was reverse transcribed. The table came from immunoSEQ multiplex PCR; TCRdb's copy has only in-frame clones and leaves some out. The table includes some 410,000 clones, more than 9.5% detected once. Sequenced material: naive CD4+ T cells from blood. The receptors stem from a woman in her late teens or twenties in good health.

This chain links TRBV20-1 with TRBJ1-1; D is uncertain. V was trimmed by 5 bases and J by 11 bases, leaving 12 bases between them. CDR1 and CDR2 (germline): DFQATT, SNEGSKA (reference sequence). CDR3 length: 10 residues. CDR3 DNA sequence: TGCAGTGCTCATATGGCCGGGGCTTTCTTT. Encoded protein: CSAHMAGAFF.

The rearrangement uses TRBV7-9 and TRBJ1-2; a possible D gene is TRBD1 (6 bases). CDR1 is SEHNR, CDR2 FQNEAQ, per germline (reference sequence). V was cut by 5 bases and J by 8 bases, with 21 bases left in between. This CDR3 region has 15 residues. The CDR3 reads CASSTPGRGRRGYTF. The CDR3 DNA follows: TGTGCCAGCAGCACTCCCGGCCGGGGGCGAAGAGGCTACACCTTC.

The table lists this clone with a few counts. This chain uses TRBV19 with TRBJ2-1; 7 positions agree with TRBD1. Germline V lookup: CDR1 LNHDA, CDR2 SQIVND (reference sequence). Trimming took 9 bases from V and 5 from J; bases not matched to a gene: 13. The CDR3 is made up of 15 amino acids. CDR3 loop: CASRGKGQLNNEQFF. The CDR3 nucleotides read TGTGCCAGCAGGGGAAAGGGACAGCTCAACAATGAGCAGTTCTTC.

This clone was counted a few times. V usage is TRBV7-2 and J usage is TRBJ2-7, with 10 positions matching TRBD2. Germline V gene sequence: CDR1 SGHTA, CDR2 FQGNSA. Losses at the gene ends were 6 bases for V and 3 bases for J; bases not matched to a gene: 8. This CDR3 is built from 15 residues. The CDR3 DNA reads as TGTGCCAGCAGTCCCGAACCTAGCGGGGGCTACGAGCAGTACGTC. Translating it yields CASSPEPSGGYEQYV.

This clone was seen a few times. The J gene is TRBJ2-3, the V gene TRBV12-5, with D uncertain. Germline V gene lookup returns CDR1 LGHNT and CDR2 FRNRAP. The CDR3 has 13 residues. V was shortened by 1 base and J by 0 bases, with 2 bases between the two germline ends. CDR3 in amino acids: CASGLGSTDTQYF. In nucleotides, the CDR3 is TGTGCTAGTGGTTTGGGGAGCACAGATACGCAGTATTTT.

This clone was observed a handful of times. The chain employs TRBV6-1 and TRBJ1-2; D unclear. From germline, CDR1 is MNHNS and CDR2 SASEGT. Trimming removed 5 bases from V and 4 bases from J, with 5 bases in between. The CDR3 has 11 amino acids. CDR3 DNA: TGTGCCAGCAGTCAGAGCTATGGCTACACCTTC. Its translation is CASSQSYGYTF.

A word on this clone: Different DNA sequences within this sample yield the same CDR3. In DNA form, the CDR3 reads TGCAGCGTTGCCCGGGACAGGGGTTACGAGCAGTACTTC. Amino acid sequence: CSVARDRGYEQYF. The genes are TRBV29-1 and TRBJ2-7; TRBD1 matches at 10 bases. The CDR3 has 13 residues. The V segment lost 4 bases and the J segment 4 bases; nucleotides outside the gene matches: 4. From germline, CDR1 is SQVTM and CDR2 ANQGSEA.

This clone was seen only a few times. V and J are TRBV2 and TRBJ2-3; TRBD1 matches 9 bases. The junction had 7 bases not matched to a gene; V was cut back by 7 bases and J by 5 bases. The CDR3 runs 14 residues. The germline CDR1 and CDR2 sequences are SNHLY and FYNNEI. The CDR3 bases are TGTGCCAGCACCAACAGGGGGCTGGGAGATACGCAGTATTTT. This sequence encodes CASTNRGLGDTQYF.

The V gene is TRBV2, the J gene TRBJ2-3, with 7 bases that match TRBD1. This CDR3 has 12 amino acids. Germline V gene data show CDR1 as SNHLY and CDR2 as FYNNEI. With 6 bases clipped from V and 5 bases from J, the junction kept 2 bases outside the gene matches. The CDR3: CASRRQGDTQYF. The CDR3, as DNA: TGTGCCAGCAGACGACAGGGAGATACGCAGTATTTT.